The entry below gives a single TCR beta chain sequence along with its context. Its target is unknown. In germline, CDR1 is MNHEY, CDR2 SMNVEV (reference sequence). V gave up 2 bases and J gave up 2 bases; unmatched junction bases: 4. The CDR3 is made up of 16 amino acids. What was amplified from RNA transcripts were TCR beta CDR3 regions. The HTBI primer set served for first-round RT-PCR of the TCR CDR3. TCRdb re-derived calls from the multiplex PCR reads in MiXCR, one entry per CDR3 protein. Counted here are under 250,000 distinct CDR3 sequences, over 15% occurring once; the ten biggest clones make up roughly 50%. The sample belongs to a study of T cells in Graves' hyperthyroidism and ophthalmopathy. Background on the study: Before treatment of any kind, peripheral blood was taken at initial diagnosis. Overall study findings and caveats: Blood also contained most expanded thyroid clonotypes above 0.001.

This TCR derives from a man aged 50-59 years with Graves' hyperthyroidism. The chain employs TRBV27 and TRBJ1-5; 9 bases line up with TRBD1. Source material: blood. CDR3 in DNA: TGTGCCAGCAGTTTACGGGGACAGGGTGGCAATCAGCCCCAGCATTTT. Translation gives CASSLRGQGGNQPQHF.